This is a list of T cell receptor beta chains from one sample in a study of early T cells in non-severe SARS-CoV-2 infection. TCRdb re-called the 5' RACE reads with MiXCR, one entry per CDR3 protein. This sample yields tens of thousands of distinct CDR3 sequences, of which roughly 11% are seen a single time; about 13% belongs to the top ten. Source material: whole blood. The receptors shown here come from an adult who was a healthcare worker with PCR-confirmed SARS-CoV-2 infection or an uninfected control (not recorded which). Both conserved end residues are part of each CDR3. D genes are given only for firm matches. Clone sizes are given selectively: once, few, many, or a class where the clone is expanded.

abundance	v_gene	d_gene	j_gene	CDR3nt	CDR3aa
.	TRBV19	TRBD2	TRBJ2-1	TGTGCCAGTAGTATAGGCGGGAGGGCTGATGAGCAGTTCTTC	CASSIGGRADEQFF
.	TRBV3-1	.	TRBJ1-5	TGTGCCAGCAGCCCTGATCCGGGGAGCAATCAGCCCCAGCATTTT	CASSPDPGSNQPQHF
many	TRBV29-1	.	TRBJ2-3	TGCAGCGCTCGGGCCCTCTTGTTTGATACGCAGTATTTT	CSARALLFDTQYF
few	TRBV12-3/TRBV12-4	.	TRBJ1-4	TGTGCCAGCAGTTCACCGGGTGCAACTAATGAAAAACTGTTTTTT	CASSSPGATNEKLFF
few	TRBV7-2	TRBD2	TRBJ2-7	TGTGCCAGCAGCTTTGGCGGGAGGCATTACGAGCAGTACTTC	CASSFGGRHYEQYF
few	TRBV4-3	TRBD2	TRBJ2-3	TGCGCCAGCAGCCCCAGCCGGGGCGGGGGGGCCAGAGATACGCAGTATTTT	CASSPSRGGGARDTQYF
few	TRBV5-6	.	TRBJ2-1	TGTGCCAGCAGCTTGGTTGGAGTAGACCACAATGAGCAGTTCTTC	CASSLVGVDHNEQFF
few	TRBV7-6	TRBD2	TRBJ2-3	TGTGCCAGCAGCTTAGTGTCTAGCGGGAGTCGAAATACGCAGTATTTT	CASSLVSSGSRNTQYF
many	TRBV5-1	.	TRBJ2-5	TGCGCCAGCAGCTTGGGGACACAAGAGACCCAGTACTTC	CASSLGTQETQYF
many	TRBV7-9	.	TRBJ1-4	TGTGCCAGCAGCCCCGACAGGATTAATGAAAAACTGTTTTTT	CASSPDRINEKLFF
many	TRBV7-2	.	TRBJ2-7	TGTGCCAGCAGCTTCCGAAGGGGCCGCTACGAGCAGTACTTC	CASSFRRGRYEQYF
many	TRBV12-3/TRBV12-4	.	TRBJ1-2	TGTGCCAGCACCTGGCAGGATGGCTACACCTTC	CASTWQDGYTF
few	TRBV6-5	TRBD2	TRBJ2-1	TGTGCCAGCCAATCTGGGACTAGCGTTCAGTTCTTC	CASQSGTSVQFF
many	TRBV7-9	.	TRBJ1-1	TGTGCCAGCAGCTGGGAGGGGGAAGCTTTCTTT	CASSWEGEAFF
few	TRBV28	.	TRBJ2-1	TGTGCCAGCAGTCCCCCCGGCCTAGCGCTATACAATGAGCAGTTCTTC	CASSPPGLALYNEQFF
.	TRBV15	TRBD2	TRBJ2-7	TGTGCCACCAGCATGGGGGGGGTGGAAGAGCAGTACTTC	CATSMGGVEEQYF
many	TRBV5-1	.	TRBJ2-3	TGCGCCAGCAGCTTTGCCTCTCTCGGACCGCCCGGGACAGATACGCAGTATTTT	CASSFASLGPPGTDTQYF
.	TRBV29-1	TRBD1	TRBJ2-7	TGCAGCGTTGAAGATCCAGGGACAGAATCCTACGAGCAGTACTTC	CSVEDPGTESYEQYF
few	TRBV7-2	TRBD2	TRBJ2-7	TGTGCCAGCAGCAGACTAGCGGGAGATGGGCAGTACTTC	CASSRLAGDGQYF
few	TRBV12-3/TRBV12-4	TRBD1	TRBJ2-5	TGTGCCAGCAGTTTCGGGACAGGGGCTCTCCAAGAGACCCAGTACTTC	CASSFGTGALQETQYF
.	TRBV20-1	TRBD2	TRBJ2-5	TGCAGTGCTAGGAGAGCGGGAGGGCCGGTAGGGGAGACCCAGTACTTC	CSARRAGGPVGETQYF
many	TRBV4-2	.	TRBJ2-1	TGTGCCAGCAGCCTATATCTTTCCATGGCTAGCTCCTACAATGAGCAGTTCTTC	CASSLYLSMASSYNEQFF
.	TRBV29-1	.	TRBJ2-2	TGCAGCGTCGTCTCGGATGTTACCGGGGAGCTGTTTTTT	CSVVSDVTGELFF
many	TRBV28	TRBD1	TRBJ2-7	TGTGCCACCTCCGGACAGGGGGTGAACTACGAGCAGTACTTC	CATSGQGVNYEQYF
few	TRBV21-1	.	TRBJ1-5	TGTGCCAGCACCTCCGGGACAGTCGCTTATAGCAATCAGCCCCAGCATTTT	CASTSGTVAYSNQPQHF
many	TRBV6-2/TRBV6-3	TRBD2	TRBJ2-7	TGTGCCAGCAGTAACGTACTAGCGAAGTCCTACGAGCAGTACTTC	CASSNVLAKSYEQYF
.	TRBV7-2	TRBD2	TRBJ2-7	TGTGCCAGCAGCATCGGACTAGTAGGGGAGCAGTACTTC	CASSIGLVGEQYF